This TCR beta chain was identified during a study of blood T cell repertoires in COVID-19. CDR1 and CDR2 from the germline V gene are PRHDT and FYEKMQ (reference sequence). Trimming shortened V by 3 bases and J by 3 bases, and 3 bases separated the two germline ends. The CDR3 is 11 amino acids. TCRdb's table, derived via immunoSEQ multiplex PCR, lists solely in-frame clones and lacks some. This repertoire shows fewer than 80,000 clones, over 85% found once; its top ten account for 16%. The sample comprised peripheral blood. The chain joins TRBV13 to TRBJ2-7; D call uncertain. The clonotype was recovered from a woman of 80 years or more with active or convalescent COVID-19. The CDR3 sequence: CASSFGYEQYF. The CDR3 DNA follows: TGTGCCAGCAGCTTCGGCTACGAGCAGTACTTC.